Listed below are T cell receptor beta chains from one sample, sequenced in a study of cytomegalovirus exposure and HLA in healthy donors. Some clones are missing from TCRdb's copy, which holds only in-frame ones; the method was immunoSEQ multiplex PCR. Found here are 140,000 to 150,000 clones, roughly 66% of them singletons; the top ten hold 1.5% to 2%. Sequenced sample: PBMCs. These TCRs come from a woman in her late teens or twenties in good health and CMV-seronegative. CDR3s include the opening cysteine and the closing phenylalanine or tryptophan. D genes are given only for firm matches. Clone size is given for some rows only: seen once, a few or many times, or a class if the clone is expanded.

clone_size	d_call	v_call	j_call	cdr3_aa	cdr3_nt
NA	TRBD2	TRBV30	TRBJ2-2	CACPRTRKTGELFF	TGTGCCTGCCCCCGGACTAGGAAGACCGGGGAGCTGTTTTTT
NA	NA	TRBV9	TRBJ1-1	CASPPGTEAFF	TGTGCCAGCCCCCCAGGCACTGAAGCTTTCTTT
NA	NA	TRBV18	TRBJ2-3	CASSPFGRVWSTDTQYF	TGTGCCAGCTCACCATTCGGCAGGGTTTGGAGCACAGATACGCAGTATTTT
NA	TRBD2	TRBV10-1	TRBJ2-1	CASSGESGRGEQFF	TGCGCCAGCAGTGGCGAAAGCGGGAGGGGTGAGCAGTTCTTC
NA	TRBD1	TRBV2	TRBJ1-5	CASSALTGGQPQHF	TGTGCCAGCAGTGCTTTGACAGGGGGTCAGCCCCAGCATTTT
NA	TRBD1	TRBV27	TRBJ1-2	CASSSLGQNNGYTF	TGTGCCAGCAGCTCCTTGGGACAGAACAATGGCTACACCTTC
NA	NA	TRBV30	TRBJ1-2	CAWSVIQGNYGYTF	TGTGCCTGGAGTGTAATCCAGGGAAACTATGGCTACACCTTC
NA	NA	TRBV5-1	TRBJ2-7	CASSLERQSYEQYF	TGCGCCAGCAGCTTGGAGAGGCAGAGCTACGAGCAGTACTTC
NA	TRBD2	TRBV28	TRBJ2-5	CASSSTLGSGRSETQYF	TGTGCCAGCAGTAGTACCCTTGGTAGCGGGAGAAGCGAGACCCAGTACTTC
NA	NA	TRBV5-1	TRBJ1-3	CASSLAGRGSGNTIYF	TGCGCCAGCAGCTTGGCCGGGAGAGGGTCTGGAAACACCATATATTTT
once	NA	TRBV11-2	TRBJ1-1	CASRPTGAGEAFF	TGTGCCAGCAGGCCTACCGGGGCGGGGGAAGCTTTCTTT
NA	TRBD1	TRBV27	TRBJ1-4	CASSPGGQGAGSEKLFF	TGTGCCAGCAGTCCAGGGGGACAGGGTGCCGGAAGTGAAAAACTGTTTTTT
NA	NA	TRBV4-3	TRBJ2-5	CASSQDGRPETQYF	TGCGCCAGCAGCCAAGATGGGAGACCAGAGACCCAGTACTTC
NA	TRBD1	TRBV5-1	TRBJ2-1	CASSLQMTGRYNEQFF	TGCGCCAGCAGCCTTCAAATGACAGGGCGATACAATGAGCAGTTCTTC
NA	TRBD1	TRBV5-5	TRBJ1-5	CASRRDSWQPQHF	TGTGCCAGCAGAAGGGACAGTTGGCAGCCCCAGCATTTT
NA	NA	TRBV19	TRBJ1-2	CASSGGGSLAHTF	TGTGCCAGTTCGGGGGGCGGCTCGTTGGCTCACACCTTC
few	TRBD2	TRBV5-4	TRBJ2-7	CASSWGLADEQYF	TGTGCCAGCAGCTGGGGACTAGCTGACGAGCAGTACTTC
NA	TRBD1	TRBV6-6	TRBJ1-1	CASSYSDRLFATEAFF	TGTGCCAGCAGTTACTCGGACAGGTTGTTCGCCACTGAAGCTTTCTTT
NA	TRBD1	TRBV18	TRBJ2-1	CASSPDRVGNEQFF	TGTGCCAGCTCACCGGACAGGGTGGGCAATGAGCAGTTCTTC
NA	NA	TRBV19	TRBJ1-5	CASSRTVYSNQPQHF	TGTGCCAGTAGCCGGACAGTTTATAGCAATCAGCCCCAGCATTTT
NA	TRBD2	TRBV5-1	TRBJ2-3	CASSLGTSGRRGDTQYF	TGCGCCAGCAGCTTAGGGACTAGCGGGAGGAGGGGAGATACGCAGTATTTT
NA	NA	TRBV28	TRBJ1-1	CASSRGLEAFF	TGTGCCAGCAGTAGGGGCCTTGAAGCTTTCTTT
NA	TRBD1	TRBV25-1	TRBJ1-4	CASAQGAREKLFF	TGTGCCAGCGCACAGGGGGCGCGGGAAAAACTGTTTTTT
NA	NA	TRBV9	TRBJ1-3	CASSVDPASSGNTIYF	TGTGCCAGCAGCGTAGATCCAGCGAGCTCTGGAAACACCATATATTTT
once	TRBD2	TRBV4-3	TRBJ2-1	CASSPLVASGGNNEQFF	TGCGCCAGCAGCCCACTTGTGGCTAGCGGGGGAAACAATGAGCAGTTCTTC